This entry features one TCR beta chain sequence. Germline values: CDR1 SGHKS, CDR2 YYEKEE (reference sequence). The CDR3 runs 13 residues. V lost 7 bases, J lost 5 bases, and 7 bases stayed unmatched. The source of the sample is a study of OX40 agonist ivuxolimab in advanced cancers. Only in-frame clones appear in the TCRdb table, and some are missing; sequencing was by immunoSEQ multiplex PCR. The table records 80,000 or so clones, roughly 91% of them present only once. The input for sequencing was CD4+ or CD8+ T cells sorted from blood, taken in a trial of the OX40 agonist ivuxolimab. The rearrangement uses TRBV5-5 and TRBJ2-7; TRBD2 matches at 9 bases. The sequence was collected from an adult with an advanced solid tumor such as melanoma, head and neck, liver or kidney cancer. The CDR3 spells CASGLASFDEQYF. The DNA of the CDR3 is TGTGCCAGCGGACTAGCGTCTTTCGACGAGCAGTACTTC. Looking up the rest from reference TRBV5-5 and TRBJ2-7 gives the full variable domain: DAGVTQSPTHLIKTRGQQVTLRCSPISGHKSVSWYQQVLGQGPQFIFQYYEKEERGRGNFPDRFSARQFPNYSSELNVNALLLGDSALYLCASGLASFDEQYFGPGTRLTVT.